Listed below are T cell receptor beta chains from one sample, sequenced in a study of blood T cell repertoires in COVID-19. Profiled with immunoSEQ multiplex PCR; TCRdb holds only in-frame clones, not every one. Found here are 180,000 or so clones, about 88% of them singletons; the top ten hold less than 1%. Sequencing input: peripheral blood. The receptor set was obtained from a man younger than 35 with acute or convalescent COVID-19. Each CDR3 is given with its conserved first and last residue. The order of the fields is V gene, D gene, J gene, clone size, CDR3 DNA, CDR3 protein. The D gene is left open where the match is weak. Clone size is not always given. Where it is, it says once, few, many or a class for expanded clones.

V: TRBV12-3/TRBV12-4; D: TRBD1; J: TRBJ1-2; size: few; DNA: TGTGCCAGCACCCAGACAGGGTATGGCTACACCTTC; CDR3: CASTQTGYGYTF
V: TRBV27; D: -; J: TRBJ1-6; size: -; DNA: TGTGCCAGCGGTCGTGGCCGGGATTCACCCCTCCACTTT; CDR3: CASGRGRDSPLHF
V: TRBV30; D: -; J: TRBJ1-2; size: -; DNA: TGTGCCTGGAGTGTACCCCCCAGGGCTTCTTCCTTC; CDR3: CAWSVPPRASSF
V: TRBV7-8; D: -; J: TRBJ1-2; size: -; DNA: TGTGCCAGCAGCCCGAGAATAGGGGTCGGTGGCTACACCTTC; CDR3: CASSPRIGVGGYTF
V: TRBV5-4; D: -; J: TRBJ1-6; size: -; DNA: TGTGCCAGCAGCTTGGACCTTAGCTCCTATAATTCACCCCTCCACTTT; CDR3: CASSLDLSSYNSPLHF
V: TRBV12-5; D: TRBD1; J: TRBJ1-5; size: -; DNA: TGTGCTAGTGGTTTGTCCCGGGACAGGGGGCTGGGCAATCAGCCCCAGCATTTT; CDR3: CASGLSRDRGLGNQPQHF
V: TRBV30; D: -; J: TRBJ2-5; size: -; DNA: TGTGCCTGGATCCCTCGCACGGGGTTCGGGCAAGAGACCCAGTACTTC; CDR3: CAWIPRTGFGQETQYF
V: TRBV5-3; D: -; J: TRBJ1-4; size: -; DNA: TGTGCCAGAAGTTGGACTGGAGAAAAACTGTTTTTT; CDR3: CARSWTGEKLFF
V: TRBV10-1; D: -; J: TRBJ2-7; size: -; DNA: TGCGCCAGCAGTGAGTGGGCGGGCGAGCAGTACTTC; CDR3: CASSEWAGEQYF
V: TRBV4-1; D: TRBD2; J: TRBJ2-1; size: -; DNA: TGCGCCAGCAGCCTCCGGGGACTAGGGAGTTTCAATGAGCAGTTCTTC; CDR3: CASSLRGLGSFNEQFF
V: TRBV7-8; D: TRBD1; J: TRBJ1-1; size: -; DNA: TGTGCCAGCAGCTTTAGACAGGGAATCACTGAAGCTTTCTTT; CDR3: CASSFRQGITEAFF
V: TRBV20-1; D: -; J: TRBJ2-1; size: few; DNA: TGCAGTGCTAAACAGTATGAGCAGTTCTTC; CDR3: CSAKQYEQFF
V: TRBV9; D: TRBD1; J: TRBJ1-2; size: -; DNA: TGTGCCAGCAGCGCCTGGACAGGCTATGGCTACACCTTC; CDR3: CASSAWTGYGYTF
V: TRBV20-1; D: -; J: TRBJ1-1; size: -; DNA: TGCAGTGCTCCAGAGAACACTGAAGCTTTCTTT; CDR3: CSAPENTEAFF
V: TRBV14; D: -; J: TRBJ2-7; size: -; DNA: TGTGCCAGCAGCCAAATGACCCGCGGCTCCTACGAGCAGTACTTC; CDR3: CASSQMTRGSYEQYF
V: TRBV10-2; D: TRBD2; J: TRBJ2-3; size: once; DNA: TGCGCCAGCAGTGGGACTAGCGGGGGGATGAATACGCAGTATTTT; CDR3: CASSGTSGGMNTQYF
V: TRBV3-1/TRBV3-2; D: TRBD1; J: TRBJ2-7; size: -; DNA: TGTGCCAGCAGCCACCCGGGACAGGGGGTCAACGAGCAGTACTTC; CDR3: CASSHPGQGVNEQYF
V: TRBV30; D: -; J: TRBJ1-5; size: -; DNA: TGTGCCTGGAGTGTCCGAGACAGGCGGAATCAGCCCCAGCATTTT; CDR3: CAWSVRDRRNQPQHF
V: TRBV7-9; D: TRBD2; J: TRBJ2-7; size: -; DNA: TGTGCCAGCAGCCCGATCCTAGCGGGGGGCCAATACGAGCAGTACTTC; CDR3: CASSPILAGGQYEQYF
V: TRBV7-9; D: TRBD1; J: TRBJ1-2; size: -; DNA: TGTGCCAGCAGCTTTTTTTCCACGGGACAGGGGCTCGGTAACTATGGCTACACCTTC; CDR3: CASSFFSTGQGLGNYGYTF
V: TRBV5-1; D: TRBD1; J: TRBJ1-6; size: -; DNA: TGCGCCAGCAGCCCGGGACAGTTAAATTCACCCCTCCACTTT; CDR3: CASSPGQLNSPLHF
V: TRBV24-1; D: -; J: TRBJ2-1; size: -; DNA: TGTGCCACCAGTGATTACGTCCGGAATGAGCAGTTCTTC; CDR3: CATSDYVRNEQFF
V: TRBV9; D: -; J: TRBJ1-5; size: -; DNA: TGTGCCAGCAGCGTAGGAAGGGGAAGCAATCAGCCCCAGCATTTT; CDR3: CASSVGRGSNQPQHF
V: TRBV10-1; D: -; J: TRBJ2-5; size: few; DNA: TGCGCCAGCAGTGAGTCGGGCCCTCGAGAGACCCAGTACTTC; CDR3: CASSESGPRETQYF
V: TRBV30; D: -; J: TRBJ1-5; size: -; DNA: TGTGCCTGCAGGGGTTCGAGCAATCAGCCCCAGCATTTT; CDR3: CACRGSSNQPQHF
V: TRBV5-1; D: TRBD2; J: TRBJ2-3; size: once; DNA: TGCGCCAGCAGCTTGCCCAGCGGGGGCACAGATACGCAGTATTTT; CDR3: CASSLPSGGTDTQYF
V: TRBV7-2; D: -; J: TRBJ1-2; size: -; DNA: TGTGCCAGCAGCAGCCGGGTCGCCGGTTATGGCTACACCTTC; CDR3: CASSSRVAGYGYTF
V: TRBV5-4; D: -; J: TRBJ1-3; size: -; DNA: TGTGCCAGCAGCTCGCAGGACTCTGGAAACACCATATATTTT; CDR3: CASSSQDSGNTIYF
V: TRBV2; D: TRBD2; J: TRBJ2-2; size: -; DNA: TGTGCCAGCAGATCATCCATGGGGGGGAGGCCCGGGGAGCTGTTTTTT; CDR3: CASRSSMGGRPGELFF
V: TRBV28; D: TRBD1; J: TRBJ1-1; size: -; DNA: TGTGCCAGCAGTTTGTCCAGGGGGCGAGGAAGAGCTTTCTTT; CDR3: CASSLSRGRGRAFF
V: TRBV28; D: TRBD1; J: TRBJ1-1; size: -; DNA: TGTGCCAGCAGTTTTAAGGCAGGGGGCCCTCCGAACACTGAAGCTTTCTTT; CDR3: CASSFKAGGPPNTEAFF
V: TRBV7-8; D: -; J: TRBJ2-3; size: -; DNA: TGTGCCAGCAGCCAAACGGGTGTAGATACGCAGTATTTT; CDR3: CASSQTGVDTQYF
V: TRBV7-3; D: -; J: TRBJ2-7; size: -; DNA: TGTGCCAGCAGCTTAAGGCCTGGGGCTTACGAGCAGTACTTC; CDR3: CASSLRPGAYEQYF
V: TRBV12-3/TRBV12-4; D: -; J: TRBJ1-2; size: once; DNA: TGTGCCAGCGGCCTGGGGGGGCGCTATGGCTACACCTTC; CDR3: CASGLGGRYGYTF
V: TRBV19; D: TRBD1; J: TRBJ1-5; size: few; DNA: TGTGCCAGTAGTTCGACAGGGTATCAGCCCCAGCATTTT; CDR3: CASSSTGYQPQHF
V: TRBV19; D: -; J: TRBJ1-2; size: -; DNA: TGTGCCAGTAGGGGGGCGGCGACGAATGGCTACACCTTC; CDR3: CASRGAATNGYTF
V: TRBV19; D: TRBD2; J: TRBJ2-5; size: -; DNA: TGTGCCAGCAGGACTAGCGGGGGGGCGGAGACCCAGTACTTC; CDR3: CASRTSGGAETQYF
V: TRBV5-1; D: -; J: TRBJ1-2; size: -; DNA: TGCGCCAGCAGCAGGGACACTAACTATGGCTACACCTTC; CDR3: CASSRDTNYGYTF
V: TRBV12-5; D: TRBD2; J: TRBJ2-3; size: -; DNA: TGTGCTAGTGGTTTGGTACATGGGACTAGCGGGGCAGATACGCAGTATTTT; CDR3: CASGLVHGTSGADTQYF
V: TRBV29-1; D: -; J: TRBJ1-2; size: -; DNA: TGCAGCGTTCAAATAGTCGGGGGAGGTGGCTACACCTTC; CDR3: CSVQIVGGGGYTF
V: TRBV4-1; D: TRBD1; J: TRBJ1-1; size: -; DNA: TGCGCCAGCAGGCTTAGGACAGGGGGAAACACTGAAGCTTTCTTT; CDR3: CASRLRTGGNTEAFF
V: TRBV7-9; D: -; J: TRBJ1-1; size: -; DNA: TGTGCCAGCAGCCCAACTCAATACACTGAAGCTTTCTTT; CDR3: CASSPTQYTEAFF
V: TRBV30; D: -; J: TRBJ1-5; size: -; DNA: TGTGCCTGGAACGAGGCAGGGATCAATCAGCCCCAGCATTTT; CDR3: CAWNEAGINQPQHF
V: TRBV24-1; D: TRBD1; J: TRBJ2-2; size: -; DNA: TGTGCCACCAGTGATCCGGGACAGGGGAACACCGGGGAGCTGTTTTTT; CDR3: CATSDPGQGNTGELFF
V: TRBV30; D: TRBD1; J: TRBJ1-3; size: -; DNA: TGTGCCTGGAGTGTTCAGGGGGCTATAAGAAACACCATATATTTT; CDR3: CAWSVQGAIRNTIYF